A single sample gave rise to the 8 T cell receptor beta chains below, sequenced in a study of human T cells and chemical hapten exposure. The time point was: pre-sensitization, week 0. The sample's treatment: therapeutic diphenylcyclopropenone sensitization with weekly scalp DPC. TCRdb fed the RACE reads into MiXCR, producing one record per CDR3 protein. Seen here are roughly 100,000 distinct CDR3 sequences, around 12% observed once, and the top ten hold more than 1.5%. Sample: whole blood, taken in connection with sensitization to the hapten diphenylcyclopropenone (DPC). The receptor source for this set is a woman between 45 and 65 years old with alopecia areata. Some clones in this sample may be carry-over from other donors' samples.

This clonotype was seen ten or more times. The chain carries TRBV9 and TRBJ2-1; D might be TRBD2 (6 bases). CDR3 size: 15 residues. Germline V gene sequence: CDR1 SGDLS, CDR2 YYNGEE. V was cut by 10 bases and J by 2 bases, with 19 bases left in between. The CDR3 spells CASAPTGSPYNEQFF. CDR3 DNA sequence: TGTGCCTCAGCCCCAACCGGGAGCCCCTACAATGAGCAGTTCTTC.

The V gene is TRBV28, the J gene TRBJ2-7, with a weak D call TRBD2 (5 bases). CDR1 and CDR2 (germline): MDHEN, SYDVKM. The length of the CDR3 is 13 residues. V was clipped by 3 bases and J by 3 bases, with 9 bases between them. The CDR3 bases are TGTGCCAGCAGTTTTTTGAGCGGCTACGAGCAGTACTTC. Amino acids: CASSFLSGYEQYF.

V is TRBV3-1 and J is TRBJ2-3; D is unclear. Between the trimmed V and J ends, which lost 1 base and 4 bases, there was a span of 9 bases. CDR1 LGHDT and CDR2 YNNKEL come from the germline V gene (reference sequence). The CDR3 is made up of 14 amino acids. The CDR3 DNA sequence: TGTGCCAGCAGCCAAGGGAACCTTCCAGATACGCAGTATTTT. Its translation is CASSQGNLPDTQYF.

As to this clonotype: No conserved phenylalanine or tryptophan is present at the end of the CDR3, so a read error is the likely explanation. The V and J genes are TRBV7-6 and TRBJ2-5; tentative D call: TRBD1 (7 bases). The CDR3 has 16 residues. The ends were cut back, 6 bases at V and 1 base at J, with 18 bases in the middle. Germline CDR1 and CDR2: SGHVS and FNYEAQ. CDR3 sequence: CASRSSGGRPQETQYS. CDR3 in DNA: TGTGCCAGCAGGTCATCAGGGGGGAGGCCCCAAGAGACCCAGTACTCC.

This clonotype was observed at least ten times. The V and J genes are TRBV19 and TRBJ1-2, with unresolved D. The CDR3 has 14 residues. Looked up from germline, CDR1 is LNHDA and CDR2 is SQIVND (reference sequence). Trimming removed 5 bases at V and 0 bases at J, with 10 bases between. In DNA, the CDR3 is TGTGCCAGTAGTCCGCGACCTGCTAACTATGGCTACACCTTC. This encodes CASSPRPANYGYTF.

This clonotype has a handful of counts. This sequence joins TRBV10-1 and TRBJ1-2, with D perhaps matching TRBD1 (6 bases). V was pared by 6 bases and J by 2 bases, with 13 bases between. The germline gives CDR1 WNHNN, CDR2 SYGVQD (reference sequence). CDR3 length: 14 residues. DNA for the CDR3: TGCGCCAGCAGATTCGACAGGATCAACTATGGCTACACCTTC. This gives the protein CASRFDRINYGYTF.

The rearrangement joins TRBV19 to TRBJ2-3; 8 bases fit TRBD1. The length of the CDR3 is 14 residues. The V and J ends lost 8 bases and 1 base, in that order; junction bases with no gene match: 5. Germline assignment: CDR1 LNHDA and CDR2 SQIVND (reference sequence). CDR3 DNA sequence: TGTGCCAGTGTCCCGGGACAGGGCACAGATACGCAGTATTTT. Encoded protein: CASVPGQGTDTQYF.

This clonotype was seen many times. The chain combines TRBV29-1 with TRBJ2-1; 8 bases fit TRBD2. This CDR3 is 15 amino acids long. J was trimmed by 3 bases and V by 4 bases; bases with no gene match: 8. Germline V lookup: CDR1 SQVTM, CDR2 ANQGSEA. CDR3 loop: CSVGLSGRGYNEQFF. The CDR3, as DNA: TGCAGCGTTGGATTGAGCGGGAGAGGCTACAATGAGCAGTTCTTC.